Listed below are T cell receptor beta chains from one sample, sequenced in a study of blood T cell repertoires in COVID-19. Using immunoSEQ multiplex PCR, the repertoire was profiled, and TCRdb retains in-frame clones only, with some absent. The table lists 330,000 or so clones, roughly 89% of them singletons, with roughly a tenth in the top ten. The sample consisted of peripheral blood. The receptors shown here come from a young man with COVID-19, enrolled during active disease. CDR3s include the opening cysteine and the closing phenylalanine or tryptophan. The D gene is left open where the match is weak. Rows may omit the clone size; those that give it use once, few, many or a size class.

D	size	V	J	CDR3	DNA
.	.	TRBV7-2	TRBJ2-7	CASLRGGSSYEQYF	TGTGCCAGCTTAAGGGGCGGCAGCTCCTACGAGCAGTACTTC
.	.	TRBV14	TRBJ2-4	CASSQWELNIQYF	TGTGCCAGCAGCCAGTGGGAGTTAAACATTCAGTACTTC
.	.	TRBV7-3	TRBJ1-1	CASRSAGARTEAFF	TGTGCCAGCAGGTCCGCAGGGGCAAGAACTGAAGCTTTCTTT
TRBD2	few	TRBV5-1	TRBJ2-7	CASSPGTSGFLRYEQYF	TGCGCCAGCAGCCCCGGGACTAGCGGGTTTCTACGATACGAGCAGTACTTC
.	.	TRBV5-1	TRBJ2-3	CASSSQPSADTQYF	TGCGCCAGCAGCTCTCAACCTAGCGCAGATACGCAGTATTTT
TRBD2	once	TRBV11-3	TRBJ2-5	CASSLRLAGHQETQYF	TGTGCCAGCAGCTTAAGGTTAGCGGGACACCAAGAGACCCAGTACTTC
.	.	TRBV6-5	TRBJ1-3	CASSSGLSGNTIYF	TGTGCCAGCAGTTCAGGGTTGAGTGGAAACACCATATATTTT
.	.	TRBV19	TRBJ1-2	CASSPRTGSYGYTF	TGTGCCAGTAGTCCACGCACAGGGAGCTATGGCTACACCTTC
.	.	TRBV6-6	TRBJ1-1	CASSSAGFDFF	TGTGCCAGCAGTTCCGCGGGGTTTGATTTCTTT
TRBD1	.	TRBV10-3	TRBJ2-5	CAISHPGQGVETQYF	TGTGCCATCAGTCACCCGGGACAGGGGGTCGAGACCCAGTACTTC
.	.	TRBV6-2/TRBV6-3	TRBJ2-1	CASSADRPDYNEQFF	TGTGCCAGCAGCGCAGACAGGCCCGACTACAATGAGCAGTTCTTC
.	.	TRBV5-1	TRBJ1-3	CATRRDTASGNTIYF	TGCGCCACCCGCCGGGACACCGCCTCTGGAAACACCATATATTTT
TRBD2	once	TRBV5-8	TRBJ2-3	CASSLVASGGLSTDTQYF	TGTGCCAGCAGCTTGGTGGCTAGCGGGGGGCTTAGCACAGATACGCAGTATTTT
.	.	TRBV7-2	TRBJ2-7	CASSKPGSLAVEQYF	TGTGCCAGCAGTAAGCCGGGTTCATTAGCGGTCGAGCAGTACTTC
.	.	TRBV6-5	TRBJ1-4	CASRAQTATNEKLFF	TGTGCCAGCAGGGCACAGACAGCAACTAATGAAAAACTGTTTTTT
.	.	TRBV5-1	TRBJ1-2	CASSLEAGSGGYTF	TGCGCCAGCAGCTTGGAGGCAGGTAGTGGAGGCTACACCTTC
.	.	TRBV2	TRBJ1-5	CASSSVQDQPQHF	TGTGCCAGCAGTAGTGTCCAGGATCAGCCCCAGCATTTT
.	.	TRBV29-1	TRBJ2-7	CSVEVDSYEQYF	TGCAGCGTTGAGGTGGACAGCTACGAGCAGTACTTC
TRBD2	.	TRBV19	TRBJ2-5	CASSIDGIASGRGETQYF	TGTGCCAGTAGTATAGATGGAATAGCGAGCGGGAGGGGGGAGACCCAGTACTTC
.	once	TRBV2	TRBJ2-5	CASSKGRAEETQYF	TGTGCCAGCAGTAAGGGCAGGGCAGAAGAGACCCAGTACTTC
TRBD1	.	TRBV14	TRBJ2-7	CASSPSGTVRHEQYF	TGTGCCAGCAGCCCCTCCGGGACAGTACGCCACGAGCAGTACTTC
TRBD1	.	TRBV19	TRBJ1-1	CASTTGDTEAFF	TGTGCCAGTACTACAGGGGACACTGAAGCTTTCTTT
.	.	TRBV7-6	TRBJ2-1	CASSLVGGNEQFF	TGTGCCAGCAGCTTAGTCGGGGGCAATGAGCAGTTCTTC
TRBD1	.	TRBV5-5	TRBJ1-5	CASSSMGQGWNQPQHF	TGTGCCAGCAGCTCCATGGGACAGGGCTGGAATCAGCCCCAGCATTTT
.	once	TRBV4-1	TRBJ2-6	CASISLWGGDGSSGANVLTF	TGCGCCAGCATCTCTCTCTGGGGCGGGGACGGGTCCTCTGGGGCCAACGTCCTGACTTTC
TRBD2	.	TRBV9	TRBJ2-7	CASSGGGRNEQYF	TGTGCCAGCAGCGGCGGGGGTCGGAACGAGCAGTACTTC
.	.	TRBV7-9	TRBJ1-1	CASSLWAGTEAFF	TGTGCCAGCAGCTTATGGGCGGGAACTGAAGCTTTCTTT
TRBD2	.	TRBV5-1	TRBJ2-7	CASSFGPTSGANYEQYF	TGCGCCAGCAGCTTCGGACCGACTAGCGGGGCTAATTACGAGCAGTACTTC
TRBD1	.	TRBV5-1	TRBJ1-1	CASSWTGGTNTEAFF	TGCGCCAGCAGCTGGACAGGGGGTACGAACACTGAAGCTTTCTTT
TRBD1	.	TRBV7-2	TRBJ1-6	CASSAGQGVSPLHF	TGTGCCAGCAGCGCGGGACAGGGGGTAAGTCCCCTCCACTTT
.	.	TRBV4-3	TRBJ2-7	CASSQAWGASYEQYF	TGCGCCAGCAGCCAAGCCTGGGGAGCGAGTTACGAGCAGTACTTC
.	.	TRBV6-2/TRBV6-3	TRBJ2-7	CASSQIAVYEQYF	TGTGCCAGCAGTCAGATAGCCGTCTACGAGCAGTACTTC
.	.	TRBV5-4	TRBJ1-1	CASRIGRDPLGTEAFF	TGTGCCAGCAGAATTGGGAGGGACCCGCTCGGAACTGAAGCTTTCTTT
TRBD2	.	TRBV9	TRBJ2-1	CASSPFLSGSSYNEQFF	TGTGCCAGCAGCCCGTTCCTTAGCGGGAGCTCCTACAATGAGCAGTTCTTC
TRBD1	.	TRBV18	TRBJ2-2	CASSPRQGVDTGELFF	TGTGCCAGCTCACCCCGACAGGGGGTAGACACCGGGGAGCTGTTTTTT
.	.	TRBV5-1	TRBJ1-1	CASSFGRRNTEAFF	TGCGCCAGCAGCTTCGGGAGGAGGAACACTGAAGCTTTCTTT
TRBD2	.	TRBV10-3	TRBJ2-7	CAISQGRLAGGEQYF	TGTGCCATCAGTCAAGGTCGGCTAGCGGGAGGCGAGCAGTACTTC
.	.	TRBV27	TRBJ2-1	CASSLLGDEQFF	TGTGCCAGCAGTTTATTGGGAGATGAGCAGTTCTTC
TRBD2	few	TRBV29-1	TRBJ2-1	CSVSMGGNEQFF	TGCAGCGTATCAATGGGGGGGAATGAGCAGTTCTTC
TRBD1	.	TRBV19	TRBJ2-3	CASSPGTGTRDTQYF	TGTGCCAGTAGTCCCGGGACAGGGACGAGAGATACGCAGTATTTT
TRBD2	.	TRBV28	TRBJ2-1	CASSNTGTSGSNEQFF	TGTGCCAGCAGTAATACCGGGACTAGCGGTAGCAATGAGCAGTTCTTC
TRBD2	.	TRBV18	TRBJ2-2	CASSLIGLAGANTGELFF	TGTGCCAGCTCACTAATAGGACTAGCGGGAGCGAACACCGGGGAGCTGTTTTTT
TRBD1	.	TRBV7-9	TRBJ1-5	CASSTTTGGSNQPQHF	TGTGCCAGCAGCACAACTACAGGGGGCAGCAATCAGCCCCAGCATTTT
TRBD2	.	TRBV4-1	TRBJ2-7	CASSQQEGLAGGNYEQYF	TGCGCCAGCAGCCAACAAGAGGGACTAGCGGGAGGGAACTACGAGCAGTACTTC
.	.	TRBV5-4	TRBJ2-7	CASTDQGSSYEQYF	TGTGCCAGCACCGACCAAGGGAGCTCCTACGAGCAGTACTTC
.	.	TRBV5-6	TRBJ1-5	CASSLGQVNNQPQHF	TGTGCCAGCAGCTTGGGGCAGGTAAACAATCAGCCCCAGCATTTT
.	once	TRBV5-1	TRBJ2-5	CASSGQGYQETQYF	TGCGCCAGCAGCGGACAAGGGTACCAAGAGACCCAGTACTTC
.	few	TRBV5-6	TRBJ2-1	CASSLAYNEQFF	TGTGCCAGCAGCTTGGCTTACAATGAGCAGTTCTTC
.	.	TRBV2	TRBJ1-6	CASTEHSSYNSPLHF	TGTGCCAGCACTGAACACAGCTCCTATAATTCACCCCTCCACTTT
TRBD1	once	TRBV19	TRBJ1-6	CASSIAGTGGFSPLHF	TGTGCCAGTAGTATAGCGGGGACAGGGGGCTTTTCACCCCTCCACTTT
TRBD1	.	TRBV7-2	TRBJ2-2	CASSLGGGQRTGELFF	TGTGCCAGCAGCTTAGGAGGGGGACAGCGAACCGGGGAGCTGTTTTTT
TRBD2	.	TRBV7-9	TRBJ2-1	CASSLEGTSYNEQFF	TGTGCCAGCAGCTTAGAGGGGACTAGTTACAATGAGCAGTTCTTC
TRBD1	.	TRBV30	TRBJ1-1	CAWSGIRTGHTEAFF	TGTGCCTGGAGTGGAATAAGGACAGGGCACACTGAAGCTTTCTTT
.	once	TRBV5-6	TRBJ1-6	CASSLGLYNSPLHF	TGTGCCAGCAGCTTGGGACTTTATAATTCACCCCTCCACTTT